The rows below give T cell receptor beta chains drawn from one sample of a study of lymphopenia after photon versus proton radiotherapy. This table comes from immunoSEQ multiplex PCR, and its TCRdb copy is limited to in-frame clones, with some not included. Found here are more than 80,000 clones, about 86% of them singletons; the top ten hold 1.3% to 1.5%. Specimen: peripheral blood, collected from a patient treated with proton-based radiotherapy. These receptors were obtained from a man aged 60 to 69 with pancreatic cancer. The CDR3 runs from the conserved cysteine through the conserved F or W. D genes are given only for firm matches. Some rows have no size entry. The others give once, few or many, or a class for an expanded clone.

D gene,CDR3 length,J gene,clone size,V gene,CDR3 protein,CDR3 DNA
TRBD1,15,TRBJ2-6,.,TRBV2,CASSELNRGTNVLTF,TGTGCCAGCAGTGAGCTTAACAGGGGGACCAACGTCCTGACTTTC
TRBD2,16,TRBJ2-3,.,TRBV19,CASSIVAGGSTDTQYF,TGTGCCAGTAGTATAGTTGCGGGAGGGAGCACAGATACGCAGTATTTT
.,16,TRBJ1-4,.,TRBV15,CATSRISGVTNEKLFF,TGTGCCACCAGCAGGATATCAGGGGTCACTAATGAAAAACTGTTTTTT
TRBD2,14,TRBJ2-7,.,TRBV28,CASSPSGTKHEQYF,TGTGCCAGCAGCCCTTCCGGGACTAAACACGAGCAGTACTTC
TRBD1,13,TRBJ2-7,.,TRBV7-2,CASSLDRGREQYF,TGTGCCAGCAGCCTGGACAGGGGGCGGGAGCAGTACTTC
TRBD1,15,TRBJ2-5,.,TRBV5-1,CASSLVGQGMETQYF,TGCGCCAGCAGCTTGGTGGGACAGGGGATGGAGACCCAGTACTTC
TRBD2,15,TRBJ2-7,.,TRBV11-3,CASSLGLAGGYEQYF,TGTGCCAGCAGCTTAGGGCTAGCGGGAGGGTACGAGCAGTACTTC
.,15,TRBJ1-2,.,TRBV5-1,CASSLEPGADRGYTF,TGCGCCAGCAGCTTGGAACCAGGAGCGGATCGTGGCTACACCTTC
TRBD2,12,TRBJ2-3,few,TRBV29-1,CSVGLARDTQYF,TGCAGCGTTGGACTAGCGCGTGATACGCAGTATTTT
TRBD2,17,TRBJ2-7,.,TRBV4-3,CASSQAFEREAVYEQYF,TGCGCCAGCAGCCAAGCTTTTGAGCGGGAGGCCGTATACGAGCAGTACTTC
TRBD2,14,TRBJ2-1,few,TRBV19,CASTPAGGRSEQFF,TGTGCCAGTACCCCAGCGGGAGGGCGATCTGAGCAGTTCTTC
.,13,TRBJ1-2,.,TRBV30,CAWRAEGNYGYTF,TGTGCCTGGCGGGCCGAGGGGAACTATGGCTACACCTTC
.,15,TRBJ2-1,.,TRBV28,CASRPPGGIYNEQFF,TGTGCCAGCAGACCACCTGGCGGGATCTACAATGAGCAGTTCTTC
.,16,TRBJ2-3,.,TRBV11-3,CASSLGRLQRTDTQYF,TGTGCCAGCAGTTTAGGACGCTTACAACGCACAGATACGCAGTATTTT
TRBD1,15,TRBJ1-1,.,TRBV28,CASTPDRGMNTEAFF,TGTGCCAGCACCCCCGACAGGGGCATGAACACTGAAGCTTTCTTT
.,20,TRBJ2-6,once,TRBV18,CASTYHPISNRYSGANVLTF,TGTGCCAGCACTTATCACCCGATTAGTAACCGATATTCTGGGGCCAACGTCCTGACTTTC
TRBD1,14,TRBJ2-5,.,TRBV7-2,CASSLGRGRETQYF,TGTGCCAGCAGCTTAGGCAGGGGGCGCGAGACCCAGTACTTC
TRBD2,16,TRBJ2-5,.,TRBV7-9,CASSPRLAGASETQYF,TGTGCCAGCAGCCCAAGACTAGCGGGAGCCTCAGAGACCCAGTACTTC
.,13,TRBJ1-4,.,TRBV10-3,CAISVETNEKLFF,TGTGCCATCAGTGTTGAGACTAATGAAAAACTGTTTTTT
.,18,TRBJ2-1,.,TRBV18,CASSPRVALLTTYNEQFF,TGTGCCAGCTCACCACGAGTGGCACTCCTCACTACCTACAATGAGCAGTTCTTC
.,11,TRBJ2-7,.,TRBV28,CASGGAYEQYF,TGTGCCAGCGGAGGGGCCTACGAGCAGTACTTC
.,15,TRBJ2-1,.,TRBV6-6,CASSLWSGKGNEQFF,TGTGCCAGCAGTCTATGGAGCGGAAAGGGAAATGAGCAGTTCTTC
.,16,TRBJ2-1,.,TRBV19,CASSMSGVGPYNEQFF,TGTGCCAGTAGTATGTCGGGAGTTGGCCCCTACAATGAGCAGTTCTTC
TRBD1,14,TRBJ1-4,.,TRBV6-6,CASSPDRRGEKLFF,TGTGCCAGCAGTCCGGACAGGCGGGGCGAAAAACTGTTTTTT
TRBD1,16,TRBJ2-3,once,TRBV27,CASSHRGWPDTDTQYF,TGTGCCAGCAGCCACAGGGGGTGGCCCGACACAGATACGCAGTATTTT
.,14,TRBJ2-2,.,TRBV5-4,CASSGGVGAGELFF,TGTGCCAGCAGCGGGGGTGTTGGGGCCGGGGAGCTGTTTTTT
TRBD1,14,TRBJ2-7,.,TRBV2,CASSLTGVSYEQYF,TGTGCCAGCAGCTTGACAGGGGTTTCGTACGAGCAGTACTTC
TRBD2,17,TRBJ2-2,.,TRBV19,CASDNWGSGRSTGELFF,TGTGCCAGCGATAATTGGGGTAGCGGGAGGAGCACCGGGGAGCTGTTTTTT
.,18,TRBJ2-3,.,TRBV7-3,CASNSGRFVRVDTDTQYF,TGTGCCAGCAACTCCGGTAGGTTTGTGAGGGTTGACACAGATACGCAGTATTTT
.,13,TRBJ1-1,.,TRBV29-1,CSVEDGGGVLAFF,TGCAGCGTTGAAGATGGGGGCGGGGTTTTGGCTTTCTTT
TRBD2,14,TRBJ2-7,.,TRBV6-1,CASRRTSGRQEQYF,TGTGCCAGCCGACGGACTAGCGGGAGGCAGGAGCAGTACTTC